The present T cell receptor beta chain was sequenced within a study of blood T cell repertoires in COVID-19. Study information: Whether acute or convalescent, the COVID-19 samples came from the United States, Italy and Spain. T cells, B-cell-depleted T cells, or PBMCs supplied cDNA or gDNA.

The CDR3 runs to 15 residues. Measured with immunoSEQ multiplex PCR; TCRdb has only the in-frame clones, and not every one. The table lists about 80,000 clones, approximately 80% of them singletons, with roughly 13% in the top ten. This rearrangement joins TRBV21-1 to TRBJ1-1; no check of the table's D call, TRBD1, against the DNA was made. TRBV21-1 is termed a pseudogene. The sequenced sample was peripheral blood. This receptor was taken from a human donor in a cohort sampled during active COVID-19. DNA of the CDR3: TGTGCCAGCAGCGCGGGACAGAATGAACACACTGAAGCTTTCTTT. Translation gives CASSAGQNEHTEAFF.